Presented here are 17 T cell receptor beta chains from one specimen sequenced in a study of low-dose radiotherapy and immunotherapy resistance in tumors. Regarding time point: after trial treatment. The treatment is: LDRT plus nivolumab, ipilimumab, low-dose cyclophosphamide and aspirin (RACIN trial). TRAV and TRBV primers primed cDNA for both TCRalpha and TCRbeta. The authors ran roughly 20 PCR cycles to amplify TCRs with a constant-region primer and V-primer adapter. Using its own MiXCR run on the reads, TCRdb lists one record per CDR3 protein. Of 50,000 or so distinct CDR3 sequences detected, about 23% appear once; the ten largest clones hold 6.5% to 7%. The sample here was PBMCs, taken after low-dose radiotherapy plus immunotherapy. All receptors come from a male donor with prostate cancer.

The table lists this clonotype with many counts. The J gene is TRBJ2-7, the V gene TRBV14; no clear D. Germline CDR1 SGHDN, CDR2 FVKESK. V lost 1 base and J lost 2, with 3 bases in between. The CDR3 runs to 12 residues. In DNA form, the CDR3 reads TGTGCCAGCAGCCAAGTACCCTACGAGCAGTACTTC. Translated: CASSQVPYEQYF.

The chain carries TRBV28 and TRBJ1-4; D is uncertain. The CDR3 spans 14 residues. CDR1 and CDR2 (germline): MDHEN, SYDVKM. Trimming left V 6 bases short and J 7 bases short, with 15 bases between. CDR3 sequence: CASSPGRAPEKLFF. The CDR3 nucleotides are TGTGCCAGCAGCCCCGGGAGGGCTCCTGAAAAACTGTTTTTT.

This clonotype has a count of ten or more. V gene TRBV23-1 combines with J gene TRBJ1-4; the match to TRBD1 covers 7 bases. TRBV23-1 is given ORF status, its function remaining uncertain. The CDR3 runs 15 residues. V lost 4 bases, J lost 7 bases, and 9 bases stayed unmatched. The CDR3: CASSPPTGRSEKLFF. The CDR3 nucleotides read TGCGCCAGCAGTCCTCCGACAGGGAGAAGTGAAAAACTGTTTTTT.

This clonotype occurred many times. The chain carries TRBV28 and TRBJ2-1; a weak D match, TRBD1 (6 bases). The CDR3 extends over 14 amino acids. Germline CDR1 reads MDHEN; CDR2 reads SYDVKM. V lost 5 bases, J lost 7 bases, and 15 bases lay in between. DNA of the CDR3: TGTGCCAGCAGTCATACTTCCGGGACAAATGAGCAGTTCTTC. Its protein product is CASSHTSGTNEQFF.

This clonotype was recorded at least ten times. The chain is built from TRBV5-4 and TRBJ2-3; D is unresolved. V was trimmed by 2 bases and J by 0 bases, leaving 10 bases between them. This CDR3 has 15 residues. Germline CDR1 reads SGHNT; CDR2 reads YYREEE (reference sequence). The CDR3 protein is CASSFFSRSTDTQYF. The DNA for the CDR3 is TGTGCCAGCAGCTTTTTCAGCCGAAGCACAGATACGCAGTATTTT.

This clonotype was observed at least ten times. The chain joins TRBV18 to TRBJ1-6; D ambiguous. In germline, CDR1 is KGHSH, CDR2 LQKENI. This CDR3 has 16 residues. The ends were cut back, 3 bases at V and 8 bases at J, with 17 bases in the middle. The CDR3 is CASSPRSTVYYSPLHF. Here the CDR3 DNA reads TGTGCCAGCTCACCGAGATCAACAGTTTATTATTCACCCCTCCACTTT.

The table lists this clonotype with many counts. The chain carries TRBV6-1 and TRBJ1-1; D unclear. Germline lookup yields CDR1 MNHNS and CDR2 SASEGT. V gave up 2 bases and J gave up 7 bases, with 20 bases separating them. This CDR3 has 16 residues. The CDR3 DNA is TGTGCCAGCAGTGAATCATATGCGGCATACACGGTTGAAGCTTTCTTT. Its translation: CASSESYAAYTVEAFF.

This clonotype was seen repeatedly, ten times or more. The genes are TRBV5-1 and TRBJ1-2, with TRBD1 matching 7 bases. V lost 0 bases and J lost 2; bases outside the gene matches: 10. This CDR3 spans 17 amino acids. CDR1 SGHRS and CDR2 YFSETQ come from the germline V gene. CDR3 nucleotide sequence: TGCGCCAGCAGCTTGGATCCTGTGCAGGGGGTCAACTATGGCTACACCTTC. Translating gives CASSLDPVQGVNYGYTF. Full variable domain (missing parts from reference TRBV5-1 and TRBJ1-2): KAGVTQTPRYLIKTRGQQVTLSCSPISGHRSVSWYQQTPGQGLQFLFEYFSETQRNKGNFPGRFSGRQFSNSRSEMNVSTLELGDSALYLCASSLDPVQGVNYGYTFGSGTRLTVV.

This clonotype was detected many times. The CDR3 sequence: CASSLYQGAGQPQHF. The CDR3 DNA follows: TGTGCCAGCAGTTTATACCAGGGGGCCGGTCAGCCCCAGCATTTT. The V and J genes are TRBV28 and TRBJ1-5; 8 nucleotides agree with TRBD1. The CDR3 is made up of 15 amino acids. CDR1 and CDR2 (germline): MDHEN, SYDVKM. V gave up 1 base and J gave up 6 bases; unmatched junction bases: 5.

This clonotype was seen many times. V is TRBV9 and J is TRBJ2-3, with 8 bases matching TRBD2. Losses at the gene ends were 3 bases for V and 2 bases for J; bases not matched to a gene: 11. The CDR3 extends over 17 amino acids. Germline lookup yields CDR1 SGDLS and CDR2 YYNGEE. CDR3 protein: CASSEWGVGGATDTQYF. CDR3 coding DNA: TGTGCCAGCAGCGAGTGGGGGGTCGGGGGGGCCACAGATACGCAGTATTTT.

This clonotype came up many times. The rearrangement joins TRBV25-1 to TRBJ1-2, with unresolved D. Trimming left V 3 bases short and J 4 bases short, with 9 bases between. CDR3 size: 13 residues. Looked up from germline, CDR1 is MGHDK and CDR2 is SYGVNS. CDR3 loop: CASSDAGSYGYTF. CDR3 nucleotide sequence: TGTGCCAGCAGTGATGCGGGTTCCTATGGCTACACCTTC.

In this sample, this clonotype turned up many times. This sequence joins TRBV5-4 and TRBJ2-2, with 12 positions matching TRBD2. This CDR3 contains 18 residues. The J segment lost 5 bases and the V segment lost 6 bases, leaving 14 bases of the junction unmatched. The germline gives CDR1 SGHNT, CDR2 YYREEE (reference sequence). CDR3 sequence (DNA): TGTGCCAGCACTACAGGGGGCGCACTAGCGGGAGGTACCGGGGAGCTGTTTTTT. Protein product: CASTTGGALAGGTGELFF.

This clonotype was recorded a few times. The chain couples TRBV27 to TRBJ1-5, with D possibly being TRBD1 (5 bases). There are 15 residues in the CDR3. V lost 3 bases to trimming and J lost 0 bases, with 9 bases between them. Looked up from germline, CDR1 is MNHEY and CDR2 is SMNVEV (reference sequence). CDR3 in DNA: TGTGCCAGCAGTTTGACAGCATATAGCAATCAGCCCCAGCATTTT. It translates to CASSLTAYSNQPQHF.

The chain has TRBV4-1 and TRBJ2-3; D is perhaps TRBD1 (6 bases). Germline values: CDR1 MGHRA, CDR2 YSYEKL. The CDR3 spans 15 residues. V gave up 0 bases and J gave up 4 bases, with 11 bases separating them. CDR3 region: CASSQDGPGADTQYF. CDR3 coding DNA: TGCGCCAGCAGCCAAGATGGCCCAGGGGCAGATACGCAGTATTTT.

The rearrangement uses TRBV9 and TRBJ2-7; TRBD1 is a possible D gene (5 bases). The CDR3 is made up of 13 amino acids. Germline-derived CDR1 and CDR2 are SGDLS and YYNGEE. V was clipped by 2 bases and J by 5 bases, with 11 bases between them. The CDR3 sequence is CASSVEEQDEQYF. CDR3 DNA: TGTGCCAGCAGCGTTGAAGAACAGGACGAGCAGTACTTC.

This clonotype was counted many times. The chain employs TRBV5-1 and TRBJ2-1; 12 positions agree with TRBD2. Germline V gives CDR1 SGHRS, CDR2 YFSETQ. This CDR3 is built from 17 residues. V gave up 5 bases and J gave up 4 bases; unmatched junction bases: 10. CDR3 nucleotide sequence: TGCGCCAGCAGTAAAGAGGGACTAGCGGGTCTTTACAATGAGCAGTTCTTC. It translates to CASSKEGLAGLYNEQFF. The full variable domain, completed using reference TRBV5-1 and TRBJ2-1, is KAGVTQTPRYLIKTRGQQVTLSCSPISGHRSVSWYQQTPGQGLQFLFEYFSETQRNKGNFPGRFSGRQFSNSRSEMNVSTLELGDSALYLCASSKEGLAGLYNEQFFGPGTRLTVL.

In this sample, this clonotype turned up many times. The chain uses TRBV6-2 or TRBV6-3 and TRBJ2-7; 9 nucleotides align to TRBD1. The CDR3 is made up of 16 amino acids. V shed 4 bases, J shed 0 bases, and the junction held 7 bases outside the gene matches. Looked up from germline, CDR1 is MNHEY and CDR2 is SVGEGT. The CDR3 reads CASSSVRDRDSYEQYF. For the CDR3, the DNA is TGTGCCAGCAGTTCAGTCCGGGACAGGGACTCCTACGAGCAGTACTTC.